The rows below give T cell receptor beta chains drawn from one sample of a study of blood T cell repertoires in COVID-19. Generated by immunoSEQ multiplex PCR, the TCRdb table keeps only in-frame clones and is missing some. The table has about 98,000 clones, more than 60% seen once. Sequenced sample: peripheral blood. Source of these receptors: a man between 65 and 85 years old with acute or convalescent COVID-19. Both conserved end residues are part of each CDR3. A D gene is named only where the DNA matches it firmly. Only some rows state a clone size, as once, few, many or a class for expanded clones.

CDR3: CASSLQGGNTEAFF; DNA: TGTGCCAGCAGCCTTCAGGGGGGGAACACTGAAGCTTTCTTT; J: TRBJ1-1; V: TRBV7-9; size: .; D: TRBD1
CDR3: CASSFIRVDTGELFF; DNA: TGTGCCAGCAGCTTCATCAGGGTAGACACCGGGGAGCTGTTTTTT; J: TRBJ2-2; V: TRBV5-5; size: few; D: .
CDR3: CASSLAGLAGGRNEQYF; DNA: TGTGCCAGCAGCTTAGCGGGGCTAGCGGGAGGGAGGAACGAGCAGTACTTC; J: TRBJ2-7; V: TRBV7-9; size: .; D: TRBD2
CDR3: CASSRQQGAGGYTF; DNA: TGTGCCAGCAGCCGTCAACAGGGGGCCGGAGGCTACACCTTC; J: TRBJ1-2; V: TRBV7-8; size: .; D: TRBD1
CDR3: CATSRDARSSTDTQYF; DNA: TGTGCCACCAGCAGAGATGCTAGATCTAGCACAGATACGCAGTATTTT; J: TRBJ2-3; V: TRBV15; size: few; D: .
CDR3: CASSQLTGQETQYF; DNA: TGTGCCAGCAGCCAACTCACAGGACAAGAGACCCAGTACTTC; J: TRBJ2-5; V: TRBV28; size: .; D: .
CDR3: CASSLAGINTEAFF; DNA: TGTGCCAGCAGCTTAGCCGGGATTAACACTGAAGCTTTCTTT; J: TRBJ1-1; V: TRBV7-2; size: .; D: .
CDR3: CASSYSIDLRDRGSSGANVLTF; DNA: TGCGCCAGCAGCTATAGCATCGACTTACGAGACAGGGGGAGCTCTGGGGCCAACGTCCTGACTTTC; J: TRBJ2-6; V: TRBV4-3; size: .; D: TRBD1
CDR3: CASSQRWSGLAVFTDTQYF; DNA: TGTGCCAGCAGCCAAAGGTGGAGCGGACTAGCGGTTTTCACAGATACGCAGTATTTT; J: TRBJ2-3; V: TRBV3-1/TRBV3-2; size: .; D: TRBD2
CDR3: CASRQASSGNTIYF; DNA: TGTGCCTCGAGACAGGCTAGCTCTGGAAACACCATATATTTT; J: TRBJ1-3; V: TRBV19; size: .; D: .
CDR3: CATSDYSGANPSTDTQYF; DNA: TGTGCCACCAGTGACTACTCCGGAGCGAATCCTAGCACAGATACGCAGTATTTT; J: TRBJ2-3; V: TRBV24-1; size: .; D: .
CDR3: CASHPPLAANGGNEQFF; DNA: TGTGCCAGCCATCCCCCCTTGGCGGCGAACGGGGGCAATGAGCAGTTCTTC; J: TRBJ2-1; V: TRBV9; size: .; D: .
CDR3: CASSEGGDGETQYF; DNA: TGTGCCAGCAGTGAGGGAGGGGATGGAGAGACCCAGTACTTC; J: TRBJ2-5; V: TRBV6-1; size: many; D: TRBD2
CDR3: CASSLKGGNQPQHF; DNA: TGTGCCAGCAGTTTGAAGGGGGGCAATCAGCCCCAGCATTTT; J: TRBJ1-5; V: TRBV6-5; size: .; D: .
CDR3: CAINTGGKSDTQYF; DNA: TGTGCCATCAACACAGGGGGCAAGTCAGATACGCAGTATTTT; J: TRBJ2-3; V: TRBV10-3; size: few; D: TRBD1
CDR3: CATSNEQGAGNQPQHF; DNA: TGTGCCACCAGCAACGAACAGGGGGCTGGCAATCAGCCCCAGCATTTT; J: TRBJ1-5; V: TRBV15; size: few; D: TRBD1
CDR3: CASSPYTGELFF; DNA: TGTGCCAGCAGTCCCTACACCGGGGAGCTGTTTTTT; J: TRBJ2-2; V: TRBV28; size: .; D: .
CDR3: CASSADREETQYF; DNA: TGTGCCAGTAGTGCCGACAGAGAAGAGACCCAGTACTTC; J: TRBJ2-5; V: TRBV19; size: .; D: .
CDR3: CASSLSPRGMYEQYF; DNA: TGTGCCAGCAGCTTATCCCCCAGGGGGATGTACGAGCAGTACTTC; J: TRBJ2-7; V: TRBV7-8; size: .; D: TRBD1
CDR3: CASSRAATNEKLFF; DNA: TGTGCCAGCAGTAGAGCTGCAACTAATGAAAAACTGTTTTTT; J: TRBJ1-4; V: TRBV6-5; size: .; D: .
CDR3: CASSTRDSVGSYEQYF; DNA: TGTGCCAGCAGTACCCGGGACAGCGTCGGGAGCTACGAGCAGTACTTC; J: TRBJ2-7; V: TRBV27; size: .; D: .
CDR3: CASSEQGAGANVLTF; DNA: TGTGCCAGCAGTGAACAGGGGGCTGGGGCCAACGTCCTGACTTTC; J: TRBJ2-6; V: TRBV6-4; size: .; D: TRBD1
CDR3: CAISDVGRGNEKLFF; DNA: TGTGCCATCAGTGACGTCGGCAGGGGTAATGAAAAACTGTTTTTT; J: TRBJ1-4; V: TRBV10-3; size: .; D: .
CDR3: CASSELGISYEQYF; DNA: TGTGCCAGCAGTGAATTGGGCATATCCTACGAGCAGTACTTC; J: TRBJ2-7; V: TRBV2; size: .; D: .
CDR3: CSGSGGYEQYF; DNA: TGCAGCGGGTCAGGGGGCTACGAGCAGTACTTC; J: TRBJ2-7; V: TRBV29-1; size: .; D: TRBD1
CDR3: CASSSEAYYGYTF; DNA: TGTGCCAGCAGCTCCGAGGCCTACTATGGCTACACCTTC; J: TRBJ1-2; V: TRBV5-4; size: .; D: .
CDR3: CASSLVTGSYGYTF; DNA: TGTGCCAGCAGCTTAGTCACAGGGTCCTATGGCTACACCTTC; J: TRBJ1-2; V: TRBV7-9; size: .; D: .
CDR3: CASSLRLAGGLADTQYF; DNA: TGTGCCAGCAGTTTAAGACTAGCGGGAGGGTTGGCAGATACGCAGTATTTT; J: TRBJ2-3; V: TRBV28; size: .; D: TRBD2
CDR3: CASSLMGSGRSYNEQFF; DNA: TGTGCCAGCAGCTTAATGGGGAGCGGGAGGTCCTACAATGAGCAGTTCTTC; J: TRBJ2-1; V: TRBV7-3; size: .; D: TRBD2
CDR3: CASRVWSSIGSPLHF; DNA: TGTGCCAGCAGGGTTTGGAGTTCTATTGGTTCACCCCTCCACTTT; J: TRBJ1-6; V: TRBV27; size: .; D: .
CDR3: CASTRGGDGTEAFF; DNA: TGTGCCAGTACCCGGGGAGGGGATGGCACTGAAGCTTTCTTT; J: TRBJ1-1; V: TRBV19; size: .; D: .
CDR3: CASGLAGSTDTQYF; DNA: TGCGCCAGCGGACTAGCGGGGAGCACAGATACGCAGTATTTT; J: TRBJ2-3; V: TRBV5-1; size: .; D: TRBD2
CDR3: CASSYGQGNGYTF; DNA: TGTGCCAGCAGCTATGGACAGGGTAATGGCTACACCTTC; J: TRBJ1-2; V: TRBV5-5; size: .; D: TRBD1
CDR3: CASSLVAGTGELFF; DNA: TGTGCCAGCAGCTTGGTGGCCGGGACCGGGGAGCTGTTTTTT; J: TRBJ2-2; V: TRBV5-4; size: .; D: .
CDR3: CASSLNSLDQPQHF; DNA: TGCGCCAGCAGCTTGAACAGCCTCGACCAGCCCCAGCATTTT; J: TRBJ1-5; V: TRBV5-1; size: .; D: .
CDR3: CASSFRAGKAYEQYF; DNA: TGTGCCAGCAGTTTTCGGGCAGGGAAGGCCTACGAGCAGTACTTC; J: TRBJ2-7; V: TRBV27; size: .; D: .
CDR3: CASSPGNTGELFF; DNA: TGTGCCAGCAGCCCAGGGAATACCGGGGAGCTGTTTTTT; J: TRBJ2-2; V: TRBV7-6; size: .; D: .
CDR3: CSHGTNYGYTF; DNA: TGCAGTCATGGGACAAACTATGGCTACACCTTC; J: TRBJ1-2; V: TRBV20-1; size: .; D: .
CDR3: CSVEASLTREQYF; DNA: TGCAGCGTTGAAGCCTCGTTGACTCGCGAGCAGTACTTC; J: TRBJ2-7; V: TRBV29-1; size: .; D: .
CDR3: CASRAIAGYNSGGANVLTF; DNA: TGTGCCAGCAGAGCCATAGCGGGATATAATTCCGGTGGGGCCAACGTCCTGACTTTC; J: TRBJ2-6; V: TRBV11-2; size: .; D: TRBD2
CDR3: CASSRDRAYEQYF; DNA: TGTGCCAGCAGCCGGGACAGGGCCTACGAGCAGTACTTC; J: TRBJ2-7; V: TRBV7-2; size: .; D: TRBD1
CDR3: CASSPLREGVTDTQYF; DNA: TGTGCCAGCTCACCACTGAGGGAGGGAGTTACAGATACGCAGTATTTT; J: TRBJ2-3; V: TRBV18; size: .; D: TRBD2
CDR3: CASSAGGLAGNEQYF; DNA: TGTGCCAGCAGCGCAGGGGGACTAGCGGGAAACGAGCAGTACTTC; J: TRBJ2-7; V: TRBV9; size: .; D: TRBD2
CDR3: CASSQADRAASGANVLTF; DNA: TGTGCCAGCAGCCAAGCCGACAGGGCTGCCTCTGGGGCCAACGTCCTGACTTTC; J: TRBJ2-6; V: TRBV4-2; size: .; D: TRBD1
CDR3: CASSPGSGLAGSYNEQFF; DNA: TGTGCCAGCAGTCCCGGGTCCGGACTAGCGGGGTCCTACAATGAGCAGTTCTTC; J: TRBJ2-1; V: TRBV28; size: .; D: TRBD2
CDR3: CASTLRGRGPFYEQYF; DNA: TGTGCCAGCACCCTTCGGGGGAGGGGACCTTTCTACGAGCAGTACTTC; J: TRBJ2-7; V: TRBV7-2; size: .; D: TRBD2
CDR3: CASSPRVGTGELFF; DNA: TGCGCCAGCAGCCCCAGGGTAGGGACCGGGGAGCTGTTTTTT; J: TRBJ2-2; V: TRBV5-1; size: .; D: .
CDR3: CATSDVGLGRETQYF; DNA: TGTGCCACCAGTGATGTGGGACTCGGGCGGGAGACCCAGTACTTC; J: TRBJ2-5; V: TRBV24-1; size: few; D: .
CDR3: CASSLVGQGNTGELFF; DNA: TGCGCCAGCAGCTTGGTGGGACAGGGGAACACCGGGGAGCTGTTTTTT; J: TRBJ2-2; V: TRBV5-1; size: .; D: TRBD1
CDR3: CASSRRQVGNEKLFF; DNA: TGTGCCAGCAGCAGGCGACAGGTCGGCAATGAAAAACTGTTTTTT; J: TRBJ1-4; V: TRBV7-2; size: .; D: .
CDR3: CASSIERIARQPQHF; DNA: TGTGCCAGTAGTATAGAGAGGATAGCCCGTCAGCCCCAGCATTTT; J: TRBJ1-5; V: TRBV19; size: few; D: .